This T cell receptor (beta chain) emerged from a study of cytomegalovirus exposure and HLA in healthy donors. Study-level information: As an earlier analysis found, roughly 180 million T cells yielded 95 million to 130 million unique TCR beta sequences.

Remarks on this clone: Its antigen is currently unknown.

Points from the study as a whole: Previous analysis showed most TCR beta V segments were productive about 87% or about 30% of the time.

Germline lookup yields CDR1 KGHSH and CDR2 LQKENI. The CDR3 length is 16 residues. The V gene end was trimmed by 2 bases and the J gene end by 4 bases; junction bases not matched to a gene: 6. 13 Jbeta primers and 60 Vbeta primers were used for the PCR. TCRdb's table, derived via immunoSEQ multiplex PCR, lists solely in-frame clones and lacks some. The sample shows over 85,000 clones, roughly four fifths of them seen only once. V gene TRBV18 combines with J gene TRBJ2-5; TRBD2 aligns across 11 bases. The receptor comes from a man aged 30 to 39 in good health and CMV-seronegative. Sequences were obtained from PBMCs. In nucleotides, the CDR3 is TGTGCCAGCTCACCAGGCGGTAGCGGGGGGGCAGAGACCCAGTACTTC. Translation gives CASSPGGSGGAETQYF.